This T cell receptor (beta chain) was identified in a study of lymphopenia after photon versus proton radiotherapy. Study observations and caveats: Only patients who died were analyzed for survival; proton advantage is unproven. Proton therapy kept repertoires fairly stable, unlike photons, which gained effector/memory cells.

Notes on this clone: Its specificity is unknown.

Measured with immunoSEQ multiplex PCR; TCRdb has only the in-frame clones, and not every one. The sample carries roughly 61,000 clones, around 90% recorded once. The TCR comes from an elderly man with esophageal cancer. The material sequenced was peripheral blood, taken from a patient treated with proton-based radiotherapy.

CDR3 DNA sequence: TGCGCCAGCAGCCAAGTTAGGAGAGTTGCAGATACGCAGTATTTT. Residues: CASSQVRRVADTQYF. The genes are TRBV4-3 and TRBJ2-3; D call uncertain. The CDR3 has 15 residues. Per the germline V gene, CDR1 is LGHNA and CDR2 is YSLEER. The germline V and J ends were trimmed by 1 base and 4 bases, with 12 bases remaining between them.